Below are 23 T cell receptor beta chains sequenced from a single sample in a study of blood T cell repertoires in COVID-19. Generated by immunoSEQ multiplex PCR, the TCRdb table keeps only in-frame clones and is missing some. The profile covers around 57,000 clones, with approximately 91% appearing a single time and 3.9% taken by the ten largest. The sequenced sample consisted of peripheral blood. These receptors were obtained from a man aged 50 to 60 with acute or convalescent COVID-19.

Concerning this clone: Germline is not matched at one junction end, which may reflect a read error. V is TRBV3-1 (or the pseudogene TRBV3-2) and J is TRBJ1-3; 9 nucleotides match TRBD1. The CDR3 spans 11 residues. In germline, CDR1 is LGHDT, CDR2 YNNKEL (reference sequence). The CDR3 DNA sequence: TGTGCCAGCAGCCAGGGGGACAGGGTTTACTTT. This encodes CASSQGDRVYF.

The V and J genes are TRBV12-3 or TRBV12-4 and TRBJ1-2, with 7 bases identical to TRBD1. The CDR3 sequence is 13 residues long. After removal of 9 bases from V and 1 base from J, the junction contained 5 bases not matched to a gene. The CDR3 region is CASAGQVNYGYTF. CDR3 DNA: TGTGCCAGTGCCGGACAGGTTAACTATGGCTACACCTTC.

This clone is judged medium-sized. The chain joins TRBV15 to TRBJ2-7, with D possibly TRBD2 on 7 matching bases. V was pared by 3 bases and J by 2 bases, with 14 bases between. The length of the CDR3 is 15 residues. Per the germline V gene, CDR1 is LNHNV and CDR2 is YYDKDF (reference sequence). The CDR3 protein is CATSRGGGSTYEQYF. Here the CDR3 DNA reads TGTGCCACCAGCAGGGGGGGCGGGAGCACCTACGAGCAGTACTTC.

This clone occurred once. V and J are TRBV28 and TRBJ1-5, with TRBD1 matching 8 bases. The CDR3 is made up of 15 amino acids. J was trimmed by 2 bases and V by 6 bases; bases with no gene match: 6. The germline V gene has CDR1 MDHEN and CDR2 SYDVKM. CDR3 in amino acids: CASRTGDFRNQPQHF. DNA for the CDR3: TGTGCCAGCAGGACAGGGGATTTCCGCAATCAGCCCCAGCATTTT.

The chain is built from TRBV19 and TRBJ1-5; the D gene is possibly TRBD1 (6 bases). Germline CDR1 LNHDA, CDR2 SQIVND (reference sequence). The ends were cut back, 2 bases at V and 0 bases at J, with 11 bases in the middle. This CDR3 has 16 amino acids. CDR3 nucleotides: TGTGCCAGTAGTATAAAGGGGGGGGTTAGCAATCAGCCCCAGCATTTT. Translation: CASSIKGGVSNQPQHF.

This clone was counted between two and nine times. V is TRBV24-1 and J is TRBJ2-2; D perhaps matches TRBD1 (5 bases). With 1 base removed from V and 0 bases from J, the gap between germline ends came to 14 bases. The CDR3 runs 18 residues. Germline lookup yields CDR1 KGHDR and CDR2 SFDVKD. Here the CDR3 DNA reads TGTGCCACCAGTGATTTTGGGGCGCCGGGCCCGAACACCGGGGAGCTGTTTTTT. It specifies CATSDFGAPGPNTGELFF.

The V call is TRBV2, the J call TRBJ2-1, with D tentatively TRBD2 (5 bases). Germline V gene data show CDR1 as SNHLY and CDR2 as FYNNEI. The V gene lost 0 bases and the J gene lost 10 bases, with 13 bases spanning the gap. This CDR3 comprises 14 residues. DNA for the CDR3: TGTGCCAGCAGTGAAGCGACCCTAGCTCGGGAGCAGTTCTTC. This sequence encodes CASSEATLAREQFF.

This chain links TRBV24-1 with TRBJ2-7; 7 bases line up with TRBD1. V shed 4 bases and J 4 bases; nucleotides not matched to a gene: 9. Germline V gene lookup returns CDR1 KGHDR and CDR2 SFDVKD. The CDR3 runs 15 residues. The CDR3, as DNA: TGTGCCACCAGTGAATTGACAGGGCGTAGGTACGAGCAGTACTTC. This codes for CATSELTGRRYEQYF.

This clone was observed once. The CDR3 loop reads CASSQALLSEGGRRETQYF. The CDR3 nucleotides are TGTGCCAGCAGCCAAGCACTCCTATCGGAGGGAGGGCGGCGGGAGACCCAGTACTTC. The V call is TRBV3-1 (or the pseudogene TRBV3-2), the J call TRBJ2-5; 7 bases map to TRBD2. CDR1 LGHDT and CDR2 YNNKEL come from the germline V gene (reference sequence). CDR3 length equals 19 residues. The V and J ends lost 1 base and 5 bases, in that order; junction bases with no gene match: 19.

This clone was seen just once. The gene calls are TRBV15 and TRBJ1-2, with 7 nucleotides matching TRBD1. J gave up 6 bases and V 3 bases, and 10 bases lay outside the gene matches. Germline V CDR1 and CDR2: LNHNV, YYDKDF (reference sequence). The CDR3 extends over 15 amino acids. Here the CDR3 DNA reads TGTGCCACCAGCAGGGGGGGACAGTCGGGAGATGGCTACACCTTC. This sequence encodes CATSRGGQSGDGYTF.

J is TRBJ2-7 and V is TRBV30; tentative D call: TRBD2 (6 bases). Germline CDR1 and CDR2: GTSNPN and SVGIG (reference sequence). CDR3 size: 13 residues. The V and J ends lost 0 bases and 5 bases respectively, with 11 bases between them. The CDR3 sequence is CAWSVRLGDEQYF. The CDR3 DNA follows: TGTGCCTGGAGTGTACGACTAGGGGACGAGCAGTACTTC.

The chain uses TRBV5-1 and TRBJ2-1, with TRBD2 as a possible D gene (5 bases). Trimming pared 0 bases from V and 2 bases from J, leaving 9 bases between. In germline, CDR1 is SGHRS, CDR2 YFSETQ. The CDR3 sequence is 15 residues long. CDR3 DNA: TGCGCCAGCAGCTTGGCGGAGGACCCCTACAATGAGCAGTTCTTC. Translation: CASSLAEDPYNEQFF.

This clone was seen a single time. This chain connects TRBV6-5 to TRBJ2-3; TRBD1 matches 11 bases. This CDR3 region has 15 residues. The germline V gene encodes CDR1 MNHEY and CDR2 SVGAGI. V shed 6 bases, J shed 4 bases, and the junction held 6 bases outside the gene matches. The CDR3 sequence: CASSRGTGGADTQYF. CDR3 sequence (DNA): TGTGCCAGCAGCCGAGGGACAGGGGGGGCAGATACGCAGTATTTT.

A remark on this clone: This specimen includes other DNA sequences encoding the same CDR3. The chain joins TRBV7-7 to TRBJ2-1; 9 positions match TRBD2. J gave up 9 bases and V 5 bases, and 5 bases lay outside the gene matches. The CDR3 runs 13 residues. Germline V lookup: CDR1 SSHAT, CDR2 FNYEAQ (reference sequence). CDR3 sequence reads: CASSLETSGEQFF. CDR3 nucleotide sequence: TGTGCCAGCAGCCTAGAGACTAGCGGTGAGCAGTTCTTC. Looking up the rest from reference TRBV7-7 and TRBJ2-1 gives the full variable domain: GAGVSQSPRYKVTKRGQDVTLRCDPISSHATLYWYQQALGQGPEFLTYFNYEAQPDKSGLPSDRFSAERPEGSISTLTIQRTEQRDSAMYRCASSLETSGEQFFGPGTRLTVL.

CDR3 nucleotide sequence: TGTGCCACCAGTGAGTCCTCAAAGGGGGATACGCAGTATTTT. Its protein product is CATSESSKGDTQYF. This rearrangement joins TRBV24-1 to TRBJ2-3; weak D call: TRBD1 (5 bases). The CDR3 loop spans 14 amino acids. CDR1 is KGHDR and CDR2 is SFDVKD in the germline V gene. Trimming cost V 4 bases and J 6 bases, with 13 bases left between them.

The V gene is TRBV6-5, the J gene TRBJ2-7; D gene unclear. Trimming took off 4 bases at V and 5 bases at J, with 6 bases between the two ends. Germline V gives CDR1 MNHEY, CDR2 SVGAGI. This CDR3 spans 11 amino acids. CDR3 residues: CASSSRDEQYF. CDR3 DNA sequence: TGTGCCAGCAGTTCCCGGGACGAGCAGTACTTC.

This chain uses TRBV4-3 with TRBJ2-7; D not certain. CDR1 is LGHNA and CDR2 is YSLEER in the germline V gene. Trimming shortened V by 0 bases and J by 2 bases, and 11 bases separated the two germline ends. This CDR3 has 15 amino acids. The CDR3 DNA is TGCGCCAGCAGCCAAGACTTGTTATCCGCCTACGAGCAGTACTTC. Its protein is CASSQDLLSAYEQYF.

The chain couples TRBV5-4 to TRBJ2-2; 7 positions agree with TRBD2. This CDR3 comprises 15 residues. The V segment lost 10 bases and the J segment 4 bases; nucleotides outside the gene matches: 13. Per germline, CDR1 SGHNT and CDR2 YYREEE (reference sequence). CDR3 sequence reads: CAQGRGSKGTGELFF. CDR3 DNA: TGTGCCCAGGGACGCGGGAGTAAGGGCACCGGGGAGCTGTTTTTT.

CDR3 bases: TGTGCCAGCAGCAAGGGCCGAGGGGGTCACTACGAGCAGTACTTC. Translating gives CASSKGRGGHYEQYF. The rearrangement uses TRBV5-6 and TRBJ2-7; tentative D call: TRBD1 (6 bases). V lost 4 bases, J lost 3 bases, and 17 bases lay in between. In germline, CDR1 is SGHDT, CDR2 YYEEEE. This CDR3 has 15 amino acids.

The rearrangement links TRBV7-2 to TRBJ2-3; D is possibly TRBD1 (6 bases). Trimming cost V 0 bases and J 8 bases, with 18 bases left between them. CDR1 is SGHTA, CDR2 FQGNSA, per germline. CDR3 length: 16 amino acids. This chain's CDR3 is CASSLAGAFSPSTQYF. As DNA, the CDR3 is TGTGCCAGCAGCTTAGCGGGGGCGTTCTCCCCCAGTACGCAGTATTTT. The whole variable domain, filled in from reference TRBV7-2 and TRBJ2-3, reads GAGVSQSPSNKVTEKGKDVELRCDPISGHTALYWYRQSLGQGLEFLIYFQGNSAPDKSGLPSDRFSAERTGGSVSTLTIQRTQQEDSAVYLCASSLAGAFSPSTQYFGPGTRLTVL.

The chain uses TRBV27 and TRBJ2-2; 9 bases align to TRBD1. Trimming cost V 6 bases and J 4 bases; bases outside gene matches: 9. Germline CDR1 MNHEY, CDR2 SMNVEV (reference sequence). The length of the CDR3 is 16 residues. CDR3 nucleotides: TGTGCCAGCAGGGCGTACAGGGGGCTTGGCACCGGGGAGCTGTTTTTT. This gives the protein CASRAYRGLGTGELFF.

This chain connects TRBV5-1 to TRBJ1-4; D unresolved. This CDR3 spans 13 amino acids. Germline-derived CDR1 and CDR2 are SGHRS and YFSETQ. V dropped 6 bases and J dropped 4 bases, with 10 bases sitting between them. The CDR3: CASNRSLNEKLFF. CDR3 nucleotide sequence: TGCGCCAGCAACAGATCTCTTAATGAAAAACTGTTTTTT.

The genes are TRBV10-2 and TRBJ2-1, with 7 nucleotides matching TRBD2. Germline assignment: CDR1 WSHSY and CDR2 SAAADI. The CDR3 contains 15 residues. Losses at the gene ends were 7 bases for V and 0 bases for J; bases not matched to a gene: 6. CDR3: CASTKGRASYNEQFF. The CDR3 DNA reads as TGCGCCAGCACCAAGGGGAGGGCCTCCTACAATGAGCAGTTCTTC.